This TCR beta chain derives from a study of early T cells in non-severe SARS-CoV-2 infection. Overall study context: Chains were not paired, and sequencing was done on bulk RNA from unsorted whole blood. The study's findings and limits: VDJdb matches were skewed toward anti-spike CD8 T cell responses.

In the library, individual cDNA molecules carried attached unique molecular identifiers. TCRdb re-called the 5' RACE reads through MiXCR, storing one row per CDR3 protein. The sample lists about 80,000 distinct CDR3 sequences, roughly an eighth occurring once. The germline gives CDR1 LNHDA, CDR2 SQIVND (reference sequence). Between the trimmed V and J ends, which lost 5 bases and 0 bases, there was a span of 11 bases. CDR3 length: 14 amino acids. This clonotype was seen many times. Its antigen remains unidentified. Sequenced material: whole blood, taken at baseline. The chain is built from TRBV19 and TRBJ2-7, with D uncertain. The TCR sequence derives from an adult who was a healthcare worker with PCR-confirmed SARS-CoV-2 infection or an uninfected control (not recorded which). The donor label of this sample is uncertain. The CDR3 loop is CASSAAVISYEQYF. The CDR3 DNA sequence: TGTGCCAGTAGTGCGGCCGTGATCTCCTACGAGCAGTACTTC.